The TCR beta chain under discussion was sequenced for a study of regulatory T cells in long-lasting Graves disease. Study-level findings and limits: The small sample size may have reduced accuracy.

Losses at the gene ends were 3 bases for V and 4 bases for J; bases not matched to a gene: 6. Germline CDR1 reads MDHEN; CDR2 reads SYDVKM. The CDR3 spans 16 residues. This clonotype showed up many times. Its antigen is undetermined. Time point denoted: newly diagnosed GD, antithyroid drugs for less than 3 months. With RNA extracted from PBMCs as input, the TCR library was made. Peripheral blood, Nine milliliters per patient, was collected in EDTA tubes. The authors built TCR beta libraries using iRepertoire HTBI primers and Arm-PCR of CDR3 regions. Original handling: Identification of gene segments yielded some 62 TRBV and about 14 TRBJ across samples. Each CDR3 protein gets one entry after TCRdb re-called the multiplex PCR reads with MiXCR. TCRdb assigned the V and J calls; the authors' analysis was not used. Among some 240,000 distinct CDR3 sequences listed, roughly 19% were seen once. In addition, the sample was reused for a study of T cells in Graves' hyperthyroidism and ophthalmopathy. According to that study: Prediction of ophthalmopathy progression came a median approximately 6.6 months pre-onset.

The sequencing used peripheral blood mononuclear cells (PBMCs), collected at new diagnosis, from a patient treated with antithyroid drugs. This TCR derives from a woman between 25 and 40 years old with Graves disease. V gene TRBV28 combines with J gene TRBJ1-6, with 7 bases aligning to TRBD1. The CDR3 DNA sequence: TGTGCCAGCAGTTTTGTTCCGGGACAGTATAATTCACCCCTCCACTTT. Protein sequence: CASSFVPGQYNSPLHF.